This TCR beta chain was profiled in a study of spatial heterogeneity in lung cancer. Overall study results and limits: Mutation counts in tumors were tracked by counts of expanded intratumoral alpha and beta TCRs.

Between the trimmed V and J ends, which lost 1 base and 8 bases, there was a span of 9 bases. Looked up from germline, CDR1 is SEHNR and CDR2 is FQNEAQ (reference sequence). The CDR3 length is 13 residues. TCRdb recomputed calls from the 5' RACE reads with MiXCR, one row per CDR3 protein. The data contain 5,500 to 8,500 distinct CDR3 sequences, around 3.4% of them singletons. Described time point: sample taken at primary tumor resection. Samples came from 70 to 80 TRACERx patients with untreated early-stage lung cancer. By sample fraction, this clonotype is medium-sized. No antigen is known for it. The clonotype was recovered from a male donor with early-stage non-small cell lung cancer. Specimen: lung tumor tissue, collected at surgery. This rearrangement joins TRBV7-9 to TRBJ2-1, with D tentatively TRBD2 (5 bases). CDR3 protein: CASSLEGRDEQFF. CDR3 DNA: TGTGCCAGCAGCTTAGAAGGGAGAGATGAGCAGTTCTTC.